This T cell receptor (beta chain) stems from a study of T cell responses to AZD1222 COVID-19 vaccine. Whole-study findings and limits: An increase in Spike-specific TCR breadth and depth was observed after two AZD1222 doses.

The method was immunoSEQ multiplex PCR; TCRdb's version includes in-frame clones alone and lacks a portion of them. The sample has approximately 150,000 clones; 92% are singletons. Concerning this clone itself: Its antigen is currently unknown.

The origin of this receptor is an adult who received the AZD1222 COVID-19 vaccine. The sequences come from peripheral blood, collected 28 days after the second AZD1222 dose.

The CDR3 spells CASSRSGSKDGYTF. CDR3 DNA sequence: TGTGCCAGCAGCCGGTCCGGGTCGAAAGACGGCTACACCTTC. The chain joins TRBV6-5 to TRBJ1-2; no firm D call. Looked up from germline, CDR1 is MNHEY and CDR2 is SVGAGI. CDR3 length: 14 residues. Trimming cost V 6 bases and J 8 bases, with 19 bases left between them.